Each of the 2 T cell receptor beta chains below was sequenced from the same sample in a study of T cell repertoires in cytomegalovirus infection. Their target antigens are unknown. TCRdb processed the reads anew with MiXCR; each CDR3 protein has one entry. The data show about 900,000 distinct CDR3 sequences, approximately 31% seen once. The sample consisted of cultured CD8+ T cells from PBMCs, taken from culture after CMV antigen stimulation. These receptors were obtained from a human donor in good health (CMV status not recorded). Some clones in this sample may be carry-over from other donors' samples.

V usage is TRBV5-1 and J usage is TRBJ1-2; D is unresolved. Germline-derived CDR1 and CDR2 are SGHRS and YFSETQ. V lost 7 bases and J lost 6, with 16 bases in between. CDR3 size: 13 residues. This CDR3 reads CASWKGGMDGYTF. The CDR3 DNA reads TGCGCCAGCTGGAAAGGTGGGATGGATGGCTACACCTTC.

This clonotype occurred a few times. This rearrangement joins TRBV4-1 to TRBJ2-1; possibly TRBD2 for D (6 bases). Per germline, CDR1 MGHRA and CDR2 YSYEKL. V shed 1 base and J shed 7 bases, with 20 bases lying between them. The CDR3 consists of 17 residues. DNA of the CDR3: TGCGCCAGCAGCCAAGTTTCCGGGACTCTGGGTCTGAATGAGCAGTTCTTC. It yields the protein CASSQVSGTLGLNEQFF.